Listed here is a single T cell receptor (beta chain). The data were taken from a study of control samples from healthy donors and cancer patients. Trimming left V 6 bases short and J 5 bases short, with 14 bases between. Germline V gives CDR1 SGHRS, CDR2 YFSETQ. The CDR3 contains 13 residues. Method: immunoSEQ multiplex PCR; TCRdb's copy keeps in-frame clones and lacks some. The repertoire holds approximately 65,000 clones, with roughly 91% as singletons. The rearrangement uses TRBV5-1 and TRBJ2-5; tentatively, D is TRBD1 (7 bases). The sequence was collected from a man aged 55 to 70 with lung cancer. The sequenced sample was PBMCs. The CDR3 bases are TGCGCCAGCAAGAGGACAGGAGGGGAGACCCAGTACTTC. Protein: CASKRTGGETQYF.